Following are 23 T cell receptor beta chains from one sample sequenced in a study of blood T cell repertoires in COVID-19. Sequencing used immunoSEQ multiplex PCR; TCRdb keeps in-frame clones, though not all of them. The data show roughly 200,000 clones, approximately 90% seen once. Sequencing was performed on PBMCs or T cells enriched from blood (not recorded which). The receptors derive from a woman in her 30s who had recovered from COVID-19.

The CDR3 DNA sequence: TGTGCCAGCAGCCGAGACACAAACCCTTACAATGAGCAGTTCTTC. Translation: CASSRDTNPYNEQFF. This chain links TRBV14 with TRBJ2-1; no clear D gene. Trimming took off 4 bases at V and 4 bases at J, with 14 bases between the two ends. The CDR3 runs 15 residues. Germline loops: CDR1 SGHDN, CDR2 FVKESK. Looking up the rest from reference TRBV14 and TRBJ2-1 gives the full variable domain: EAGVTQFPSHSVIEKGQTVTLRCDPISGHDNLYWYRRVMGKEIKFLLHFVKESKQDESGMPNNRFLAERTGGTYSTLKVQPAELEDSGVYFCASSRDTNPYNEQFFGPGTRLTVL.

The rearrangement links TRBV15 to TRBJ2-1; 11 bases are a match to TRBD2. This CDR3 is built from 15 residues. Germline CDR1 reads LNHNV; CDR2 reads YYDKDF (reference sequence). Trimming took 2 bases from V and 8 from J; bases not matched to a gene: 5. This CDR3 reads CATSRLAGGPDEQFF. In DNA form, the CDR3 reads TGTGCCACCAGCAGATTAGCGGGGGGGCCCGATGAGCAGTTCTTC. Full variable domain (outside the CDR3, taken from reference TRBV15 and TRBJ2-1): DAMVIQNPRYQVTQFGKPVTLSCSQTLNHNVMYWYQQKSSQAPKLLFHYYDKDFNNEADTPDNFQSRRPNTSFCFLDIRSPGLGDTAMYLCATSRLAGGPDEQFFGPGTRLTVL.

The rearrangement uses TRBV29-1 and TRBJ2-1; TRBD2 agrees at 7 bases. Germline V gives CDR1 SQVTM, CDR2 ANQGSEA. With 5 bases clipped from V and 8 bases from J, the junction kept 15 bases outside the gene matches. The CDR3 has 15 amino acids. CDR3 nucleotide sequence: TGCAGCGTTCTAGTAAGGACTAGACGAGTGGATGAGCAGTTCTTC. Translation: CSVLVRTRRVDEQFF.

V is TRBV7-3 and J is TRBJ2-6; 8 bases align to TRBD1. Germline CDR1 and CDR2: SGHTA and FQGTGA. The CDR3 spans 18 residues. V gave up 5 bases and J gave up 0 bases; unmatched junction bases: 9. CDR3 nucleotide sequence: TGTGCCAGCAGCCGACCCGGGACAGGCAACTCTGGGGCCAACGTCCTGACTTTC. This encodes CASSRPGTGNSGANVLTF. The complete variable domain, with remaining parts taken from reference TRBV7-3 and TRBJ2-6, reads GAGVSQTPSNKVTEKGKYVELRCDPISGHTALYWYRQSLGQGPEFLIYFQGTGAADDSGLPNDRFFAVRPEGSVSTLKIQRTERGDSAVYLCASSRPGTGNSGANVLTFGAGSRLTVL.

The chain joins TRBV5-4 to TRBJ1-3; D is perhaps TRBD1 (5 bases). Germline lookup yields CDR1 SGHNT and CDR2 YYREEE (reference sequence). This CDR3 region has 13 residues. V shed 5 bases and J shed 8 bases, with 14 bases lying between them. The CDR3 loop reads CASSRQGVDTIYF. Written as DNA, the CDR3 is TGTGCCAGCAGTCGTCAGGGTGTAGACACCATATATTTT.

The chain is built from TRBV28 and TRBJ1-1; tentatively, D is TRBD1 (5 bases). The CDR3 totals 15 residues. V was cut by 1 base and J by 4 bases, with 13 bases left in between. Germline values: CDR1 MDHEN, CDR2 SYDVKM. The CDR3 spells CASSLFPGRGTEAFF. DNA for the CDR3: TGTGCCAGCAGTTTATTTCCAGGGAGGGGCACTGAAGCTTTCTTT.

This clone was recorded once. The chain links TRBV4-2 to TRBJ2-3, with 11 bases matching TRBD2. Germline V CDR1 and CDR2: LGHNA, YNFKEQ. The CDR3 is 14 amino acids. V shed 10 bases, J shed 2 bases, and the junction held 5 bases outside the gene matches. CDR3 residues: CATRTSGFTDTQYF. CDR3 sequence (DNA): TGTGCCACTCGGACTAGCGGGTTCACAGATACGCAGTATTTT.

This rearrangement joins TRBV19 to TRBJ1-1; TRBD1 matches at 7 bases. J lost 5 bases, V lost 6 bases, and 6 bases had no gene match. The CDR3 runs to 13 residues. CDR1 LNHDA and CDR2 SQIVND come from the germline V gene (reference sequence). CDR3 DNA sequence: TGTGCCAGTAGAGGGACAGAGGGTACTGAAGCTTTCTTT. Translated: CASRGTEGTEAFF.

The gene calls are TRBV9 and TRBJ2-3; the match to TRBD2 covers 8 bases. The CDR3 is 20 residues long. Trimming at V came to 0 bases and at J to 0 bases, leaving 15 bases not matched to a gene. Per germline, CDR1 SGDLS and CDR2 YYNGEE. The DNA of the CDR3 is TGTGCCAGCAGCGTAGGGTTCCGGCGGGGGGCCCCCTCGAGCACAGATACGCAGTATTTT. It is translated as CASSVGFRRGAPSSTDTQYF.

This clone was seen only once. The gene calls are TRBV19 and TRBJ1-5, with D tentatively TRBD1 (6 bases). V was cut by 5 bases and J by 11 bases, with 16 bases left in between. This CDR3 region has 13 residues. Germline-derived CDR1 and CDR2 are LNHDA and SQIVND (reference sequence). DNA for the CDR3: TGTGCCAGTAGTGCCCCGGGGGGCTGGGCCCAGCATTTT. Protein: CASSAPGGWAQHF. The full variable domain, in which reference TRBV19 and TRBJ1-5 provide the parts outside the CDR3, is DGGITQSPKYLFRKEGQNVTLSCEQNLNHDAMYWYRQDPGQGLRLIYYSQIVNDFQKGDIAEGYSVSREKKESFPLTVTSAQKNPTAFYLCASSAPGGWAQHFGDGTRLSIL.

The chain is built from TRBV20-1 and TRBJ1-2; no firm D call. The V gene lost 3 bases and the J gene lost 4 bases, with 6 bases spanning the gap. There are 11 residues in the CDR3. Germline CDR1 and CDR2: DFQATT and SNEGSKA (reference sequence). The CDR3 region is CSASPSYGYTF. CDR3 nucleotides: TGCAGTGCTAGTCCCTCCTATGGCTACACCTTC.

The table lists this clone with a count of one. CDR3 sequence (DNA): TGTGCCAGCAGCCATCAGGGGGCCGGTACAGATACGCAGTATTTT. Translation: CASSHQGAGTDTQYF. The rearrangement links TRBV7-8 to TRBJ2-3; 8 bases match TRBD1. CDR1 SGHVS and CDR2 FQNEAQ come from the germline V gene. Trimming took 5 bases from V and 3 from J; bases not matched to a gene: 7. The CDR3 spans 15 residues.

The chain uses TRBV9 and TRBJ1-4, with 7 bases fitting TRBD1. V was clipped by 4 bases and J by 8 bases; unmatched bases: 8. Per the germline V gene, CDR1 is SGDLS and CDR2 is YYNGEE. CDR3 size: 14 residues. As DNA, the CDR3 is TGTGCCAGCAGCCCAGGGGGAGGAGACGAAAAACTGTTTTTT. Its protein is CASSPGGGDEKLFF.

V usage is TRBV6-5 and J usage is TRBJ2-6, with 7 bases lining up with TRBD1. CDR3 length: 16 residues. The trim removed 2 bases at V and 0 bases at J, leaving 1 base unmatched. CDR1 and CDR2 (germline): MNHEY, SVGAGI. The CDR3 region has the DNA TGTGCCAGCAGTTACGACAGGGACTCTGGGGCCAACGTCCTGACTTTC. Protein: CASSYDRDSGANVLTF.

This sequence joins TRBV10-1 and TRBJ1-3; D not resolved. The CDR3 runs to 12 residues. V lost 9 bases and J 1 base, leaving 7 bases between the germline ends. The V gene's germline CDR1 is WNHNN and CDR2 SYGVQD (reference sequence). The CDR3 DNA follows: TGCGCCAGTAGCCAATCTGGAAACACCATATATTTT. Residues: CASSQSGNTIYF.

The V and J genes are TRBV7-3 and TRBJ2-3, with 10 bases that match TRBD2. The CDR3 consists of 18 residues. The germline CDR1 and CDR2 sequences are SGHTA and FQGTGA. V lost 1 base to trimming and J lost 5 bases; unmatched junction nucleotides: 12. CDR3 in DNA: TGTGCCAGCAGCTTAAGCGCTAGCGGGGGTCTTCAGGGAGATACGCAGTATTTT. Its translation: CASSLSASGGLQGDTQYF. Complete variable domain (other parts from reference TRBV7-3 and TRBJ2-3): GAGVSQTPSNKVTEKGKYVELRCDPISGHTALYWYRQSLGQGPEFLIYFQGTGAADDSGLPNDRFFAVRPEGSVSTLKIQRTERGDSAVYLCASSLSASGGLQGDTQYFGPGTRLTVL.

This clone was counted a few times. The genes are TRBV27 and TRBJ2-7; 15 bases line up with TRBD2. Germline lookup yields CDR1 MNHEY and CDR2 SMNVEV (reference sequence). Trimming removed 8 bases from V and 5 bases from J; junction bases left unmatched: 13. This CDR3 is 17 amino acids long. The CDR3 region has the DNA TGTGCCAGCTGGAGGACTAGCGGGGGGGCCGTGGGTAACGAGCAGTACTTC. Its translation: CASWRTSGGAVGNEQYF.

The chain is built from TRBV2 and TRBJ1-1; D call uncertain. There are 13 residues in the CDR3. V lost 7 bases and J 0 bases, leaving 9 bases between the germline ends. CDR1 and CDR2 (germline): SNHLY, FYNNEI. This CDR3 is CASTFSLNTEAFF. The CDR3 bases are TGTGCCAGCACCTTCAGTCTGAACACTGAAGCTTTCTTT.

This clone appeared a single time. The sample carries other DNA sequences with the same CDR3. The chain recombines TRBV19 with TRBJ1-5; D perhaps matches TRBD1 (5 bases). The CDR3 length is 15 residues. V was trimmed by 1 base and J by 1 base, leaving 8 bases between them. In germline, CDR1 is LNHDA, CDR2 SQIVND (reference sequence). The DNA of the CDR3 is TGTGCCAGTAGTATAGTCCCAGGGAGCAATCAGCCCCAGCATTTT. Its protein product is CASSIVPGSNQPQHF.

The gene calls are TRBV5-6 and TRBJ1-2, with 7 positions matching TRBD1. The CDR3 has 15 residues. Germline-derived CDR1 and CDR2 are SGHDT and YYEEEE. Trimming at V came to 4 bases and at J to 3 bases, leaving 9 bases not matched to a gene. CDR3 region: CASSPGGGADYGYTF. DNA for the CDR3: TGTGCCAGCAGCCCTGGAGGGGGCGCTGACTATGGCTACACCTTC.

This chain joins TRBV18 and TRBJ1-5, with 9 bases matching TRBD1. Germline V lookup: CDR1 KGHSH, CDR2 LQKENI. The length of the CDR3 is 15 residues. V was pared by 6 bases and J by 3 bases, with 6 bases of the junction left unmatched. CDR3: CASSRDRVTNQPQHF. The CDR3 DNA sequence: TGTGCCAGCTCGCGGGACAGGGTAACCAATCAGCCCCAGCATTTT.

This clone occurred a few times. The chain recombines TRBV6-2 or TRBV6-3 with TRBJ1-5, with D unresolved. The CDR3 loop spans 12 amino acids. V gave up 3 bases and J gave up 6 bases, with 6 bases separating them. Germline CDR1 is MNHEY and CDR2 is SVGEGT. The CDR3 sequence: CASSYSSQPQHF. The CDR3 region has the DNA TGTGCCAGCAGTTATTCGAGTCAGCCCCAGCATTTT.

The V and J genes are TRBV3-1 (or the pseudogene TRBV3-2) and TRBJ2-3; 8 bases match TRBD2. V was pared by 3 bases and J by 2 bases, with 4 bases of the junction left unmatched. CDR1 is LGHDT and CDR2 is YNNKEL in the germline V gene (reference sequence). This CDR3 region has 15 residues. CDR3 sequence reads: CASSQVAGPTDTQYF. The CDR3 DNA is TGTGCCAGCAGCCAGGTAGCGGGGCCCACAGATACGCAGTATTTT.